Reported below is one T cell receptor beta chain. Its specificity is unknown. The data were obtained in a study of T cell responses to AZD1222 COVID-19 vaccine. Findings of the study overall: The reported proportion of spike-specific TCRs targeting unmutated variant regions was nearly half. Clonal diversity was possibly underestimated; the donors were predominantly white British and more often female. Baseline serostatus was positive in only a handful of AZD1222 recipients.

The assay was immunoSEQ multiplex PCR, and TCRdb's table has in-frame clones only and misses some. The repertoire holds roughly 140,000 clones, with about 93% as singletons. V was shortened by 3 bases and J by 1 base, with 9 bases between the two germline ends. CDR1 LGHDT and CDR2 YNNKEL come from the germline V gene (reference sequence). The CDR3 extends over 14 amino acids. Sequenced here: peripheral blood, sampled on day 0 of AZD1222 vaccination. The chain combines TRBV3-1 (or the pseudogene TRBV3-2) with TRBJ1-1, with a weak D call TRBD1 (6 bases). The TCR originated in an adult in good health. CDR3 sequence (DNA): TGTGCCAGCAGCCAGTCAGGGGCGAACACTGAAGCTTTCTTT. Amino acid sequence: CASSQSGANTEAFF.